Following are 26 T cell receptor beta chains from one sample sequenced in a study of cytomegalovirus exposure and HLA in healthy donors. With 60 Vbeta and 13 Jbeta primers, the PCR was carried out. The method was immunoSEQ multiplex PCR; TCRdb's version includes in-frame clones alone and lacks a portion of them. Among about 80,000 clones listed, 65% to 85% were seen once. Specimen: PBMCs. All receptors derive from a woman aged 35 to 49 in good health and CMV-seropositive.

This clone came up once. J is TRBJ2-1 and V is TRBV19; D is possibly TRBD1 (5 bases). Germline assignment: CDR1 LNHDA and CDR2 SQIVND (reference sequence). The V end was cut by 5 bases, the J end by 9 bases, with 11 bases between. The CDR3 extends over 12 amino acids. CDR3: CASSVQGVEQFF. DNA for the CDR3: TGTGCCAGTAGTGTCCAGGGTGTTGAGCAGTTCTTC.

The chain is built from TRBV5-1 and TRBJ1-2, with 9 positions matching TRBD1. The germline V gene has CDR1 SGHRS and CDR2 YFSETQ. Germline trimming cut 2 bases from V and 1 base from J; bases unmatched to any gene: 12. The CDR3 consists of 18 residues. CDR3 bases: TGCGCCAGCAGCTTCCGGGCGGGACAGGGATCGTATAACTATGGCTACACCTTC. Translation gives CASSFRAGQGSYNYGYTF.

The chain carries TRBV6-6 and TRBJ1-2; no clear D. Trimming shortened V by 3 bases and J by 2 bases, and 7 bases separated the two germline ends. CDR3 length equals 13 residues. Germline CDR1 is MNHNY and CDR2 is SVGAGI (reference sequence). DNA for the CDR3: TGTGCCAGCAGTTATCAGTTGAACTATGGCTACACCTTC. It encodes CASSYQLNYGYTF.

This clone was counted once. Other nucleotide sequences from this sample produce the same CDR3. The chain carries TRBV30 and TRBJ1-3; TRBD1 agrees at 7 bases. Unmatched junction bases numbered 4, after V lost 2 bases and J lost 0 bases. Germline V gives CDR1 GTSNPN, CDR2 SVGIG (reference sequence). The CDR3 extends over 15 amino acids. The CDR3 here is CAWSRDSGSGNTIYF. The CDR3 DNA reads TGTGCCTGGAGTAGGGACAGCGGCTCTGGAAACACCATATATTTT. Drawing the rest from reference TRBV30 and TRBJ1-3, the complete variable domain is SQTIHQWPATLVQPVGSPLSLECTVEGTSNPNLYWYRQAAGRGLQLLFYSVGIGQISSEVPQNLSASRPQDRQFILSSKKLLLSDSGFYLCAWSRDSGSGNTIYFGEGSWLTVV.

This rearrangement joins TRBV5-1 to TRBJ2-7; D unclear. Between the trimmed V and J ends, which lost 2 bases and 2 bases, there was a span of 8 bases. Germline-derived CDR1 and CDR2 are SGHRS and YFSETQ. The CDR3 length is 13 residues. The CDR3 sequence: CASSFDQTYEQYF. The CDR3 DNA is TGCGCCAGCAGCTTCGATCAGACCTACGAGCAGTACTTC.

The rearrangement links TRBV6-5 to TRBJ2-7, with 10 bases aligning to TRBD1. J lost 6 bases, V lost 0 bases, and 2 bases had no gene match. This CDR3 is built from 14 residues. CDR1 is MNHEY, CDR2 SVGAGI, per germline. As DNA, the CDR3 is TGTGCCAGCAGTTACTCCCGGACAGGGGGCGAGCAGTACTTC. Translating gives CASSYSRTGGEQYF.

As for this clone: A read error may account for a junction end that differs from germline. The V gene is TRBV19, the J gene TRBJ1-2; 9 nucleotides agree with TRBD1. The germline gives CDR1 LNHDA, CDR2 SQIVND (reference sequence). The CDR3 spans 15 residues. CDR3 in DNA: TGTGCCAGTAGTATGGGGACAGGGAATAACTATGGCTGCACCTTC. Residues: CASSMGTGNNYGCTF. The full variable domain, its missing parts supplied by reference TRBV19 and TRBJ1-2, is DGGITQSPKYLFRKEGQNVTLSCEQNLNHDAMYWYRQDPGQGLRLIYYSQIVNDFQKGDIAEGYSVSREKKESFPLTVTSAQKNPTAFYLCASSMGTGNNYGCTFGSGTRLTVV.

The chain is built from TRBV6-1 and TRBJ2-1; no definite D call. CDR1 and CDR2 from the germline V gene are MNHNS and SASEGT. CDR3 length: 11 residues. With 2 bases removed from V and 7 bases from J, the gap between germline ends came to 3 bases. The CDR3 loop reads CASSEPNEQFF. The DNA for the CDR3 is TGTGCCAGCAGTGAACCGAATGAGCAGTTCTTC.

This chain uses TRBV15 with TRBJ1-2; D is unclear. Deletions cut 1 base from V and 0 bases from J, with 9 bases between. This CDR3 has 15 residues. The germline V gene encodes CDR1 LNHNV and CDR2 YYDKDF (reference sequence). The chain's CDR3 is CATSRVNTANYGYTF. CDR3 sequence (DNA): TGTGCCACCAGCAGAGTCAACACAGCTAACTATGGCTACACCTTC.

This clone was detected only a few times. The rearrangement links TRBV5-6 to TRBJ2-7, with D uncertain. Trimming cost V 2 bases and J 3 bases, with 9 bases left between them. This CDR3 is built from 13 residues. The germline V gene has CDR1 SGHDT and CDR2 YYEEEE. The CDR3 nucleotides are TGTGCCAGCAGCTTAACGGGTCTCTACGAGCAGTACTTC. This encodes CASSLTGLYEQYF.

The chain carries TRBV5-6 and TRBJ2-1; 10 bases map to TRBD2. The CDR3 sequence is 18 residues long. V gave up 5 bases and J gave up 1 base; unmatched junction bases: 12. CDR1 SGHDT and CDR2 YYEEEE come from the germline V gene. DNA for the CDR3: TGTGCCAGCAGTTTATTTAGCGGGGGGTACCTATCCTACAATGAGCAGTTCTTC. It yields the protein CASSLFSGGYLSYNEQFF.

This clone was found a few times. CDR3 nucleotides: TGCAGCGTTGGGACAGACTATAGCAATCAGCCCCAGCATTTT. This encodes CSVGTDYSNQPQHF. The chain combines TRBV29-1 with TRBJ1-5; D might be TRBD1 (6 bases). The CDR3 covers 14 residues. V was shortened by 4 bases and J by 0 bases, with 10 bases between the two germline ends. Per germline, CDR1 SQVTM and CDR2 ANQGSEA.

CDR3 DNA: TGTGCCAGTAGTATTGACATAAACTCTGGAAACACCATATATTTT. It specifies CASSIDINSGNTIYF. The rearrangement links TRBV19 to TRBJ1-3, with no clear D. The length of the CDR3 is 15 residues. Germline-derived CDR1 and CDR2 are LNHDA and SQIVND (reference sequence). V was trimmed by 3 bases and J by 0 bases, leaving 9 bases between them.

CDR3 DNA sequence: TGTGCCACCAGCAGGATTGCAGGGTACAATCAGCCCCAGCATTTT. Translated, it gives CATSRIAGYNQPQHF. The genes are TRBV15 and TRBJ1-5; D might be TRBD1 (5 bases). V was pared by 3 bases and J by 3 bases, with 12 bases between. The CDR3 has 15 residues. Per germline, CDR1 LNHNV and CDR2 YYDKDF (reference sequence).

V gene TRBV30 combines with J gene TRBJ1-2; no clear D gene. CDR1 and CDR2 (germline): GTSNPN, SVGIG (reference sequence). V dropped 1 base and J dropped 13 bases, with 19 bases sitting between them. The length of the CDR3 is 13 residues. This chain's CDR3 is CAWSANSIPPPTF. CDR3 DNA: TGTGCCTGGAGTGCAAACTCCATACCCCCCCCCACCTTC.

This clone is deemed medium-sized. The chain links TRBV5-1 to TRBJ1-1, with no clear D. Germline CDR1 SGHRS, CDR2 YFSETQ. The V end was cut by 4 bases, the J end by 0 bases, with 7 bases between. This CDR3 has 13 residues. This CDR3 reads CASSENMNTEAFF. The CDR3 nucleotides are TGCGCCAGCAGCGAGAATATGAACACTGAAGCTTTCTTT.

This sequence joins TRBV6-5 and TRBJ2-7; 7 nucleotides agree with TRBD1. The ends lost 7 bases at V and 3 bases at J; junction bases unmatched: 6. Germline CDR1 MNHEY, CDR2 SVGAGI. The CDR3 contains 13 residues. The CDR3 region is CASKRQGYYEQYF. The CDR3, as DNA: TGTGCCAGCAAGCGACAGGGCTACTACGAGCAGTACTTC.

The chain has TRBV28 and TRBJ2-7, with a weak D call TRBD2 (6 bases). The CDR3 totals 14 residues. Germline CDR1 and CDR2: MDHEN and SYDVKM. The ends were cut back, 3 bases at V and 3 bases at J, with 12 bases in the middle. Here the CDR3 DNA reads TGTGCCAGCAGTTTCGGGCGGGACCTCTACGAGCAGTACTTC. Translation: CASSFGRDLYEQYF.

CDR3 sequence: CASSPQSSGGGYTF. The CDR3 DNA reads TGTGCCAGCAGCCCCCAGTCGTCGGGGGGCGGCTACACCTTC. This chain links TRBV7-2 with TRBJ1-2; a weak D match, TRBD1 (6 bases). CDR3 size: 14 residues. Per germline, CDR1 SGHTA and CDR2 FQGNSA. V lost 5 bases and J 8 bases, leaving 18 bases between the germline ends.

V gene TRBV19 combines with J gene TRBJ2-1; 10 nucleotides match TRBD2. CDR3 length: 16 amino acids. The V and J ends lost 5 bases and 4 bases, in that order; junction bases with no gene match: 8. Per the germline V gene, CDR1 is LNHDA and CDR2 is SQIVND (reference sequence). CDR3: CASSSPGLASYNEQFF. The DNA of the CDR3 is TGTGCCAGTAGTTCTCCGGGACTAGCGAGTTACAATGAGCAGTTCTTC.

In this sample, this clone turned up a few times. The rearrangement joins TRBV6-1 to TRBJ1-5; possibly TRBD1 for D (5 bases). V was clipped by 7 bases and J by 6 bases, with 19 bases between them. The CDR3 extends over 15 amino acids. The germline V gene encodes CDR1 MNHNS and CDR2 SASEGT. The CDR3 loop reads CASTLKPDGGQPQHF. The CDR3 DNA is TGTGCCAGCACCCTGAAACCCGACGGGGGTCAGCCCCAGCATTTT.

The gene calls are TRBV7-3 and TRBJ2-1; 10 bases line up with TRBD2. The CDR3 has 17 residues. Germline V lookup: CDR1 SGHTA, CDR2 FQGTGA. The V segment lost 0 bases and the J segment 6 bases; nucleotides outside the gene matches: 8. CDR3 amino acids: CASSLTPLAGAANEQFF. The CDR3 DNA follows: TGTGCCAGCAGCTTAACCCCCCTAGCGGGGGCCGCCAATGAGCAGTTCTTC.

The rearrangement joins TRBV7-9 to TRBJ2-1, with D hard to call. The CDR3 sequence is 13 residues long. V was shortened by 6 bases and J by 8 bases, with 14 bases between the two germline ends. Germline V gene lookup returns CDR1 SEHNR and CDR2 FQNEAQ (reference sequence). CDR3 nucleotide sequence: TGTGCCAGCAGGTTGAGTGGCGGAGATGAGCAGTTCTTC. Translated: CASRLSGGDEQFF.

The rearrangement uses TRBV27 and TRBJ2-1; possible D gene TRBD1, 6 bases. CDR3 length equals 13 residues. Trimming left V 4 bases short and J 7 bases short, with 11 bases between. From germline, CDR1 is MNHEY and CDR2 SMNVEV (reference sequence). The CDR3 region has the DNA TGTGCCAGCAGTTGGGGGCCTCGGAATGAGCAGTTCTTC. It translates to CASSWGPRNEQFF.

V usage is TRBV2 and J usage is TRBJ2-1; 8 bases map to TRBD2. V dropped 3 bases and J dropped 7; count of bases not matched to a gene: 8. The CDR3 extends over 15 amino acids. In germline, CDR1 is SNHLY, CDR2 FYNNEI. In nucleotides, the CDR3 is TGTGCCAGCAGTGATTCGGGAGGGCCGGGGAATGAGCAGTTCTTC. Its protein product is CASSDSGGPGNEQFF.

The chain employs TRBV19 and TRBJ2-3, with 8 bases lining up with TRBD2. The CDR3 has 16 residues. Germline CDR1 reads LNHDA; CDR2 reads SQIVND (reference sequence). J was trimmed by 6 bases and V by 7 bases; bases with no gene match: 15. CDR3 sequence reads: CASTPRGAGGKDTQYF. The CDR3 DNA follows: TGTGCCAGTACCCCGCGGGGGGCGGGCGGCAAGGATACGCAGTATTTT.